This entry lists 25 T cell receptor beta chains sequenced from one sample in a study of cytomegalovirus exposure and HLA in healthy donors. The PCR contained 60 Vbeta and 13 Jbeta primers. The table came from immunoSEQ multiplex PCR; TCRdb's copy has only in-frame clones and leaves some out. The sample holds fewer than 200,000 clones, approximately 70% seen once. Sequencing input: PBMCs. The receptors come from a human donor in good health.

CDR3: CASSPPGQGRKETQYF. The CDR3 nucleotides read TGTGCCAGCAGCCCACCTGGACAGGGACGTAAAGAGACCCAGTACTTC. This chain connects TRBV7-3 to TRBJ2-5; 8 bases line up with TRBD1. The CDR3 sequence is 16 residues long. The junction had 11 bases not matched to a gene; V was cut back by 5 bases and J by 3 bases. Germline V gives CDR1 SGHTA, CDR2 FQGTGA.

The CDR3 DNA follows: TGTGCCTGGAGCGGACAGGTCGGAAACACCATATATTTT. This encodes CAWSGQVGNTIYF. The rearrangement joins TRBV30 to TRBJ1-3; 7 bases are a match to TRBD1. Germline loops: CDR1 GTSNPN, CDR2 SVGIG (reference sequence). This CDR3 contains 13 residues. V shed 3 bases and J 4 bases; nucleotides not matched to a gene: 3.

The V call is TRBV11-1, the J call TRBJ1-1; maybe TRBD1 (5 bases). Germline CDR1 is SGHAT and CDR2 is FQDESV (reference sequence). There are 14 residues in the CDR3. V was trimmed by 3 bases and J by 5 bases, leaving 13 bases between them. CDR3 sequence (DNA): TGTGCCAGCAGCTTCGCGCAGGGCGATACTGAAGCTTTCTTT. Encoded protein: CASSFAQGDTEAFF.

CDR3 sequence: CASSSTGVGYGYTF. The CDR3 nucleotides read TGCGCCAGCAGCTCGACAGGGGTCGGCTATGGCTACACCTTC. V gene TRBV5-1 combines with J gene TRBJ1-2, with 8 positions matching TRBD1. The CDR3 extends over 14 amino acids. After removal of 3 bases from V and 4 bases from J, the junction contained 5 bases not matched to a gene. Germline CDR1 is SGHRS and CDR2 is YFSETQ.

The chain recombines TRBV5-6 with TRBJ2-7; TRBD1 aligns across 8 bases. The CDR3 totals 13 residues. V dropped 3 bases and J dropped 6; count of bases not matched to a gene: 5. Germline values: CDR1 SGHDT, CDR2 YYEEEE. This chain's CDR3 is CASSWDRFPEQYF. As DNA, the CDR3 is TGTGCCAGCAGCTGGGACAGGTTCCCCGAGCAGTACTTC.

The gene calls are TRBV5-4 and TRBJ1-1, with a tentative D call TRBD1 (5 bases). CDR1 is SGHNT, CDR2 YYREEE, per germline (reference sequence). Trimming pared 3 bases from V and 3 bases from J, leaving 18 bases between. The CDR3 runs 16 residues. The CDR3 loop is CASSWAGISDDTEAFF. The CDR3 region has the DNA TGTGCCAGCAGCTGGGCAGGGATATCGGATGACACTGAAGCTTTCTTT.

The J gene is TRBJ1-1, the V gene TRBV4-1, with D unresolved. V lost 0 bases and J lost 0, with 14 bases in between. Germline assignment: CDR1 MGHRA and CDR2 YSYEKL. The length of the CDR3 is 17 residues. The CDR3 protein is CASSQDPAGGMNTEAFF. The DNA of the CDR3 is TGCGCCAGCAGCCAAGATCCCGCAGGAGGAATGAACACTGAAGCTTTCTTT.

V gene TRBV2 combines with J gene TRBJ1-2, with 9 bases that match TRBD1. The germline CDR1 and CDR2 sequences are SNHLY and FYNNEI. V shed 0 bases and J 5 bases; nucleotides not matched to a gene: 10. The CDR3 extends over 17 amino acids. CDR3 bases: TGTGCCAGCAGTGAAGCGAGGGCACAGGGGGCTGGATATGGCTACACCTTC. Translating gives CASSEARAQGAGYGYTF. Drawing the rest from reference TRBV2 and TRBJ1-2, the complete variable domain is EPEVTQTPSHQVTQMGQEVILRCVPISNHLYFYWYRQILGQKVEFLVSFYNNEISEKSEIFDDQFSVERPDGSNFTLKIRSTKLEDSAMYFCASSEARAQGAGYGYTFGSGTRLTVV.

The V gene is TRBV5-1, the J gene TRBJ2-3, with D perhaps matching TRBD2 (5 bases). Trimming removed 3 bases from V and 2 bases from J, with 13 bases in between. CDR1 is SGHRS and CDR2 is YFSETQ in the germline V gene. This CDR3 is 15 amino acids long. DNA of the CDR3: TGCGCCAGCAGCTCAGGTGAGGGCCTCACAGATACGCAGTATTTT. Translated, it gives CASSSGEGLTDTQYF.

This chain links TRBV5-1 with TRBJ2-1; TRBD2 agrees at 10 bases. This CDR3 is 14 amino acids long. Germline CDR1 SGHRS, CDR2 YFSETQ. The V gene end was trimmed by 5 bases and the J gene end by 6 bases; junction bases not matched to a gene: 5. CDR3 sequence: CASRLAGGANEQFF. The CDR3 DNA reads TGCGCCAGCAGGTTAGCGGGGGGCGCCAATGAGCAGTTCTTC.

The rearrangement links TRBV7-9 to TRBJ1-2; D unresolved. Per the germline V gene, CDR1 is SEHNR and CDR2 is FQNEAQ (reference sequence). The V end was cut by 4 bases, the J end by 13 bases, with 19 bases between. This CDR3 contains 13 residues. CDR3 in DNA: TGTGCCAGCAGCTCCGGGTTCCAACCATGGTTCACCTTC. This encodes CASSSGFQPWFTF.

The CDR3 reads CASSLVTGSNTGELFF. CDR3 bases: TGTGCCAGCAGTTTAGTGACAGGATCGAACACCGGGGAGCTGTTTTTT. The chain uses TRBV25-1 and TRBJ2-2; TRBD1 might be the D (6 bases). The V end lost 5 bases, the J end lost 0 bases, and 13 bases lay between the germline ends. This CDR3 has 16 residues. Germline CDR1 and CDR2: MGHDK and SYGVNS. The full variable domain, with the rest looked up from reference TRBV25-1 and TRBJ2-2, is EADIYQTPRYLVIGTGKKITLECSQTMGHDKMYWYQQDPGMELHLIHYSYGVNSTEKGDLSSESTVSRIRTEHFPLTLESARPSHTSQYLCASSLVTGSNTGELFFGEGSRLTVL.

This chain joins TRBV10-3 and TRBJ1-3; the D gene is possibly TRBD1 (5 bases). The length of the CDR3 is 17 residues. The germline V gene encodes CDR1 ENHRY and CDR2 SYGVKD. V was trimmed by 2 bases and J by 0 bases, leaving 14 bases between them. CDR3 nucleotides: TGTGCCATCAGTGAGATATGGCAGGGCCCCTCTGGAAACACCATATATTTT. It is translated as CAISEIWQGPSGNTIYF.

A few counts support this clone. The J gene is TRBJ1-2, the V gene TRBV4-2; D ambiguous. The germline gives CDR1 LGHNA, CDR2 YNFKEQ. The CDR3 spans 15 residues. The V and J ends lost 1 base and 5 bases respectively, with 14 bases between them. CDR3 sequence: CASSQGSQNLYGYTF. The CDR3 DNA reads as TGTGCCAGCAGCCAAGGCTCTCAGAATTTGTATGGCTACACCTTC.

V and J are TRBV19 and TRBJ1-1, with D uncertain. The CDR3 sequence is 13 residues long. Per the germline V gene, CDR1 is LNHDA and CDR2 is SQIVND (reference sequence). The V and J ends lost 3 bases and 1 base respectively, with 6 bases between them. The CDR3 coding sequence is TGTGCCAGTAGTATGTCCGGGAACACTGAAGCTTTCTTT. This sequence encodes CASSMSGNTEAFF.

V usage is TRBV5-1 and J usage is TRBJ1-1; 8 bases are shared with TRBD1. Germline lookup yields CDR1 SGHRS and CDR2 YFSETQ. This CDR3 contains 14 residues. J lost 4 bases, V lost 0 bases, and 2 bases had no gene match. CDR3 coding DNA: TGCGCCAGCAGCTTGGGACAGGGGTCCACTGAAGCTTTCTTT. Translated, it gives CASSLGQGSTEAFF.

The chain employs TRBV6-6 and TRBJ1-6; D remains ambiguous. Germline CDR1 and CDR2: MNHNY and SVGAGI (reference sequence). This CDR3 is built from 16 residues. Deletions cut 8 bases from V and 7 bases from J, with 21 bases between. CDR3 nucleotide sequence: TGTGCCAGCCTTAATGGCGGGAGCGGCACCAATTCACCCCTCCACTTT. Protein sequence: CASLNGGSGTNSPLHF.

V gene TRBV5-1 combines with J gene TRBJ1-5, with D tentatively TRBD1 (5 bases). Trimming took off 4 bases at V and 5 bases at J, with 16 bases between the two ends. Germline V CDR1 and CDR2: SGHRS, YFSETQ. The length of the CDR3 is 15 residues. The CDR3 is CASSRGTEPYQPQHF. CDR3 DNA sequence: TGCGCCAGCAGCCGGGGGACGGAACCTTATCAGCCCCAGCATTTT.

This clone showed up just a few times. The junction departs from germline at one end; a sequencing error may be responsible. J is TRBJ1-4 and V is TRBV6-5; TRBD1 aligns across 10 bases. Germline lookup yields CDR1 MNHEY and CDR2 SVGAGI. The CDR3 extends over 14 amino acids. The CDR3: CASSLGQGEEKLFF. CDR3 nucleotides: TGTGCCAGCAGCCTTGGACAGGGGGAAGAAAAGCTGTTTTTT.

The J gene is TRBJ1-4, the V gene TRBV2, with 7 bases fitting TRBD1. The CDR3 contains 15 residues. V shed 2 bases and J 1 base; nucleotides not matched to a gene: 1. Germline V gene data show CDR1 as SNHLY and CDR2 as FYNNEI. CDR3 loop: CASSENRGTNEKLFF. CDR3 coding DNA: TGTGCCAGCAGTGAAAACAGGGGAACTAATGAAAAACTGTTTTTT.

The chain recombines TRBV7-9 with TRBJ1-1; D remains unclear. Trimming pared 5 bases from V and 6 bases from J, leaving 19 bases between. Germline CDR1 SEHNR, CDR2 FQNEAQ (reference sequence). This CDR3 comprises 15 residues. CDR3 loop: CASSPLKDIRSEAFF. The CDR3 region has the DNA TGTGCCAGCAGCCCACTCAAAGACATTCGGTCTGAAGCTTTCTTT.

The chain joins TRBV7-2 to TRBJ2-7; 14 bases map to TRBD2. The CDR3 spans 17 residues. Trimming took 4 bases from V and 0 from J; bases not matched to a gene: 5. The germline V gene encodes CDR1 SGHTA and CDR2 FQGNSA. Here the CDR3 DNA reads TGTGCCAGCAGCTGGGGACTAGCGGGGGCGAGCTCCTACGAGCAGTACTTC. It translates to CASSWGLAGASSYEQYF.

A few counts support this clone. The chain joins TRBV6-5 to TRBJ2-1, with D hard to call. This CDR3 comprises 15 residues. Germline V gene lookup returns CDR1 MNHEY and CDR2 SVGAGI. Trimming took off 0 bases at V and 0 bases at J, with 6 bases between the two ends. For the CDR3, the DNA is TGTGCCAGCAGTTACTCAAGCTACTCCTACAATGAGCAGTTCTTC. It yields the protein CASSYSSYSYNEQFF.

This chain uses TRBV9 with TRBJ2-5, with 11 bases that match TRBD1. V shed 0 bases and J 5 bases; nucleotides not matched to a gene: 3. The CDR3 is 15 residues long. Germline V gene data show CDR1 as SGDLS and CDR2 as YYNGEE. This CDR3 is CASSVAGTGGETQYF. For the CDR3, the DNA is TGTGCCAGCAGCGTAGCCGGGACAGGGGGTGAGACCCAGTACTTC.

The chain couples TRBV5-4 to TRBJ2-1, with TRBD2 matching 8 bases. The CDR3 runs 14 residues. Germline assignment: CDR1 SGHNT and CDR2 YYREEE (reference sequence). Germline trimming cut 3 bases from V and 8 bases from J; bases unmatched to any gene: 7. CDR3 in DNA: TGTGCCAGCAGCTCGGGGGGGCGCCGTGATGAGCAGTTCTTC. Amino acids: CASSSGGRRDEQFF.